A single sample is the source of the 32 T cell receptor beta chains below, sequenced in a study of Ad26.COV2.S vaccination and SARS-CoV-2 variants. The data were produced by immunoSEQ multiplex PCR, yet TCRdb's version contains in-frame clones alone and is incomplete. The sample holds 430,000 or so clones, 75% to 95% seen once. As for treatment: around 19 received Ad26.COV2.S at low or high dose, single or two shots; about 5 received placebo; per-sample allocation not given. Samples were taken on day 63 after the first vaccine or placebo injection. This sample comprised peripheral blood, obtained in a trial of Ad26.COV2.S vaccine versus placebo. The receptors originated from a person aged 18-65 years who received the Ad26.COV2.S COVID-19 vaccine or a placebo.

The chain employs TRBV29-1 and TRBJ2-1, with 8 bases lining up with TRBD2. V shed 8 bases, J shed 5 bases, and the junction held 11 bases outside the gene matches. The CDR3 spans 14 residues. CDR1 is SQVTM, CDR2 ANQGSEA, per germline. The CDR3 loop reads CSSWALADNNEQFF. The CDR3 nucleotides read TGCAGCTCCTGGGCACTAGCGGACAACAATGAGCAGTTCTTC.

J is TRBJ2-7 and V is TRBV2; D is possibly TRBD1 or TRBD2 (5 bases each). The germline V and J ends were trimmed by 8 bases and 2 bases, with 19 bases remaining between them. CDR3 length: 15 residues. Germline V lookup: CDR1 SNHLY, CDR2 FYNNEI. DNA of the CDR3: TGTGCCAGCGAATTTGTTGGGACGGCCGCCTACGAGCAGTACTTC. Its protein product is CASEFVGTAAYEQYF.

CDR3 amino acids: CASSRPPNPGLPHEQYF. In DNA form, the CDR3 reads TGTGCCAGCAGTCGGCCCCCGAACCCCGGGTTGCCCCACGAGCAGTACTTC. The chain uses TRBV6-6 and TRBJ2-7; no definite D call. CDR1 is MNHNY and CDR2 is SVGAGI in the germline V gene (reference sequence). V lost 5 bases, J lost 5 bases, and 25 bases lay in between. The CDR3 spans 17 residues.

The V gene is TRBV30, the J gene TRBJ1-3, with no clear D. Germline CDR1 is GTSNPN and CDR2 is SVGIG (reference sequence). Trimming cost V 0 bases and J 4 bases, with 4 bases left between them. The CDR3 is 12 amino acids. CDR3 amino acids: CAWSVSGNTIYF. Here the CDR3 DNA reads TGTGCCTGGAGTGTGTCCGGAAACACCATATATTTT.

V usage is TRBV3-1 (or the pseudogene TRBV3-2) and J usage is TRBJ2-5, with 11 bases that match TRBD2. The CDR3 sequence is 17 residues long. The germline gives CDR1 LGHDT, CDR2 YNNKEL (reference sequence). Trimming removed 0 bases from V and 5 bases from J; junction bases left unmatched: 8. In DNA, the CDR3 is TGTGCCAGCAGCCAAGATAGCGGGAGGGCCAGGTGGGAGACCCAGTACTTC. Amino acid sequence: CASSQDSGRARWETQYF.

The chain carries TRBV18 and TRBJ2-2; D uncertain. This CDR3 contains 16 residues. Per the germline V gene, CDR1 is KGHSH and CDR2 is LQKENI. V lost 3 bases and J lost 0, with 11 bases in between. The CDR3 region has the DNA TGTGCCAGCTCACCTGTGGGCGGTTCGAACACCGGGGAGCTGTTTTTT. Its translation: CASSPVGGSNTGELFF.

This rearrangement joins TRBV19 to TRBJ2-2, with D possibly being TRBD1 (6 bases). Germline CDR1 reads LNHDA; CDR2 reads SQIVND (reference sequence). The CDR3 consists of 16 residues. V was cut by 7 bases and J by 3 bases, with 18 bases left in between. The CDR3 nucleotides read TGTGCCAGTACCAAAACCGGGACATTCTACACCGGGGAGCTGTTTTTT. This translates into CASTKTGTFYTGELFF.

This clone was found a few times. The chain links TRBV5-1 to TRBJ2-7; 13 nucleotides agree with TRBD2. The germline V gene encodes CDR1 SGHRS and CDR2 YFSETQ. CDR3 length: 15 residues. With 0 bases clipped from V and 5 bases from J, the junction kept 2 bases outside the gene matches. CDR3 sequence: CASSLGTSGSNEQYF. The CDR3 DNA follows: TGCGCCAGCAGCTTGGGGACTAGCGGGAGCAACGAGCAGTACTTC. The entire variable domain, with the rest obtained from reference TRBV5-1 and TRBJ2-7, is as follows: KAGVTQTPRYLIKTRGQQVTLSCSPISGHRSVSWYQQTPGQGLQFLFEYFSETQRNKGNFPGRFSGRQFSNSRSEMNVSTLELGDSALYLCASSLGTSGSNEQYFGPGTRLTVT.

The rearrangement joins TRBV7-3 to TRBJ2-7; 7 positions match TRBD1. Germline trimming cut 6 bases from V and 4 bases from J; bases unmatched to any gene: 15. CDR1 SGHTA and CDR2 FQGTGA come from the germline V gene. The CDR3 loop spans 16 amino acids. CDR3: CASSFLDREIWYEQYF. CDR3 in DNA: TGTGCCAGCAGTTTCCTCGACAGGGAGATTTGGTACGAGCAGTACTTC.

The chain couples TRBV2 to TRBJ1-6; maybe TRBD1 (6 bases). V shed 2 bases and J shed 10 bases, with 15 bases lying between them. In germline, CDR1 is SNHLY, CDR2 FYNNEI. CDR3 length equals 15 residues. The CDR3 sequence: CASSEFQQGNSPLHF. CDR3 DNA: TGTGCCAGCAGTGAATTCCAACAGGGAAACTCACCCCTCCACTTT. The full variable domain, with the rest looked up from reference TRBV2 and TRBJ1-6, is EPEVTQTPSHQVTQMGQEVILRCVPISNHLYFYWYRQILGQKVEFLVSFYNNEISEKSEIFDDQFSVERPDGSNFTLKIRSTKLEDSAMYFCASSEFQQGNSPLHFGNGTRLTVT.

The V and J genes are TRBV4-2 and TRBJ1-1, with D maybe TRBD1 (5 bases). In germline, CDR1 is LGHNA, CDR2 YNFKEQ. The CDR3 runs to 15 residues. With 4 bases removed from V and 0 bases from J, the gap between germline ends came to 12 bases. CDR3 coding DNA: TGTGCCAGCAGCCGTTCGGACAAACTGAACACTGAAGCTTTCTTT. Residues: CASSRSDKLNTEAFF.

This chain connects TRBV4-3 to TRBJ2-2; 7 bases line up with TRBD1. J lost 6 bases, V lost 0 bases, and 4 bases had no gene match. Germline V CDR1 and CDR2: LGHNA, YSLEER. The CDR3 spans 15 residues. The CDR3: CASSQDHTGAGELFF. The DNA for the CDR3 is TGCGCCAGCAGCCAAGACCACACAGGGGCCGGGGAGCTGTTTTTT.

The V gene is TRBV3-1 (or the pseudogene TRBV3-2), the J gene TRBJ1-3, with TRBD1 matching 9 bases. The CDR3 consists of 13 residues. CDR1 LGHDT and CDR2 YNNKEL come from the germline V gene (reference sequence). V trimming: 4 bases; J trimming: 7 bases; junction bases outside the gene matches: 2. The CDR3 DNA reads as TGTGCCAGCAGCCCTGGGACAGGGAACACCATATATTTT. Its translation: CASSPGTGNTIYF.

The genes are TRBV5-1 and TRBJ2-7; no clear D gene. This CDR3 contains 15 residues. Germline assignment: CDR1 SGHRS and CDR2 YFSETQ. Trimming shortened V by 1 base and J by 3 bases, and 14 bases separated the two germline ends. The CDR3 region has the DNA TGCGCCAGCAGCTTGACGCTAACTACTAACTACGAGCAGTACTTC. Translation gives CASSLTLTTNYEQYF.

This clone was observed once. The chain carries TRBV6-5 and TRBJ1-2, with D perhaps matching TRBD1 (5 bases). Germline V CDR1 and CDR2: MNHEY, SVGAGI. This CDR3 region has 16 residues. The germline V and J ends were trimmed by 4 bases and 7 bases, with 22 bases remaining between them. This chain's CDR3 is CASSLSGTQTLGGYTF. Written as DNA, the CDR3 is TGTGCCAGCAGTTTATCCGGGACCCAAACACTCGGTGGCTACACCTTC.

The gene calls are TRBV5-1 and TRBJ2-1; 11 positions match TRBD1. This CDR3 is built from 15 residues. Germline trimming cut 4 bases from V and 7 bases from J; bases unmatched to any gene: 7. Looked up from germline, CDR1 is SGHRS and CDR2 is YFSETQ. CDR3 bases: TGCGCCAGCAGCCCCGGGACAGGGGGTTCAAATGAGCAGTTCTTC. Encoded protein: CASSPGTGGSNEQFF.

This rearrangement joins TRBV6-5 to TRBJ1-1; TRBD1 matches at 7 bases. The CDR3 runs 14 residues. Germline V gene lookup returns CDR1 MNHEY and CDR2 SVGAGI. Losses at the gene ends were 5 bases for V and 0 bases for J; bases not matched to a gene: 3. This CDR3 reads CASSPTGMNTEAFF. The DNA for the CDR3 is TGTGCCAGCAGTCCGACAGGGATGAACACTGAAGCTTTCTTT.

V is TRBV10-3 and J is TRBJ2-6; either TRBD1 or TRBD2 may fit D (5 bases each). Per the germline V gene, CDR1 is ENHRY and CDR2 is SYGVKD. CDR3 length: 18 amino acids. V shed 6 bases and J shed 1 base, with 19 bases lying between them. The CDR3, as DNA: TGTGCCATCAGAAGGGACGCCGCGTTAGAGTCTGGGGCCAACGTCCTGACTTTC. Translating it yields CAIRRDAALESGANVLTF.

This clone was counted once. The J gene is TRBJ2-1, the V gene TRBV27, with 9 positions matching TRBD2. V gave up 3 bases and J gave up 4 bases; unmatched junction bases: 4. The germline CDR1 and CDR2 sequences are MNHEY and SMNVEV (reference sequence). The CDR3 spans 15 residues. CDR3 DNA: TGTGCCAGCAGTTTGACGACTAGCGGATACAATGAGCAGTTCTTC. This encodes CASSLTTSGYNEQFF.

The J gene is TRBJ1-1, the V gene TRBV30, with D unresolved. The V end lost 2 bases, the J end lost 7 bases, and 14 bases lay between the germline ends. The CDR3 has 13 amino acids. CDR1 GTSNPN and CDR2 SVGIG come from the germline V gene (reference sequence). Here the CDR3 DNA reads TGTGCCTGGAGTCGGGCAGAACGGAGTGAAGCTTTCTTT. This sequence encodes CAWSRAERSEAFF. Supplemented by reference TRBV30 and TRBJ1-1, the full variable domain reads SQTIHQWPATLVQPVGSPLSLECTVEGTSNPNLYWYRQAAGRGLQLLFYSVGIGQISSEVPQNLSASRPQDRQFILSSKKLLLSDSGFYLCAWSRAERSEAFFGQGTRLTVV.

V is TRBV28 and J is TRBJ2-1; 11 nucleotides agree with TRBD2. V shed 10 bases and J 8 bases; nucleotides not matched to a gene: 16. The CDR3 runs 16 residues. Germline-derived CDR1 and CDR2 are MDHEN and SYDVKM. CDR3 nucleotides: TGTGCCACCATCACCCCATCTAGCGGGAGGAGGTATGAGCAGTTCTTC. Translating gives CATITPSSGRRYEQFF.

This chain links TRBV7-2 with TRBJ2-5; TRBD2 is a possible D gene (7 bases). V was trimmed by 5 bases and J by 1 base, leaving 20 bases between them. The germline gives CDR1 SGHTA, CDR2 FQGNSA. The CDR3 is made up of 17 amino acids. The CDR3 region is CASSPRGPAGSQETQYF. CDR3 nucleotides: TGTGCCAGCAGCCCCCGGGGGCCAGCGGGATCCCAAGAGACCCAGTACTTC.

The chain employs TRBV7-6 and TRBJ1-1; D unclear. This CDR3 region has 16 residues. Germline V gene data show CDR1 as SGHVS and CDR2 as FNYEAQ. With 3 bases removed from V and 4 bases from J, the gap between germline ends came to 18 bases. This chain's CDR3 is CASSFAQGLSGTEAFF. CDR3 coding DNA: TGTGCCAGCAGCTTCGCCCAAGGGCTTTCGGGCACTGAAGCTTTCTTT.

The chain couples TRBV28 to TRBJ2-2, with D possibly TRBD2 on 6 matching bases. The germline gives CDR1 MDHEN, CDR2 SYDVKM. The CDR3 consists of 14 residues. V was cut by 6 bases and J by 7 bases, with 15 bases left in between. CDR3 sequence reads: CASRLRDWDGELFF. The CDR3 nucleotides read TGTGCCAGCAGGTTGCGGGACTGGGACGGGGAGCTGTTTTTT.

The J gene is TRBJ1-5, the V gene TRBV15; D is undetermined. Germline assignment: CDR1 LNHNV and CDR2 YYDKDF (reference sequence). V was trimmed by 0 bases and J by 9 bases, leaving 12 bases between them. This CDR3 has 14 amino acids. The CDR3 DNA follows: TGTGCCACCAGCAGAGATCGGAGGATAGGGCCCCAGCATTTT. This sequence encodes CATSRDRRIGPQHF.

The table lists this clone with a few counts. The chain uses TRBV6-2 or TRBV6-3 and TRBJ1-2; 7 nucleotides line up with TRBD1. In germline, CDR1 is MNHEY, CDR2 SVGEGT. The CDR3 runs 17 residues. J was trimmed by 0 bases and V by 2 bases; bases with no gene match: 9. CDR3 DNA: TGTGCCAGCAGTTACCGGACAGGACCTCGCTCTAACTATGGCTACACCTTC. As protein: CASSYRTGPRSNYGYTF.

The rearrangement links TRBV5-5 to TRBJ2-5; D unresolved. The V end lost 0 bases, the J end lost 4 bases, and 7 bases lay between the germline ends. The CDR3 is 13 residues long. Per the germline V gene, CDR1 is SGHKS and CDR2 is YYEKEE (reference sequence). The CDR3 loop reads CASSLGVGETQYF. The CDR3 DNA sequence: TGTGCCAGCAGCTTGGGTGTCGGAGAGACCCAGTACTTC.

This clone showed up just once. The V gene is TRBV27, the J gene TRBJ2-7; 11 bases agree with TRBD2. Germline V gene sequence: CDR1 MNHEY, CDR2 SMNVEV (reference sequence). The CDR3 extends over 15 amino acids. V gave up 4 bases and J gave up 3 bases; unmatched junction bases: 5. The CDR3 loop is CASSSGTSGYYEQYF. CDR3 nucleotide sequence: TGTGCCAGCAGTTCCGGGACTAGCGGATACTACGAGCAGTACTTC.

V and J are TRBV6-1 and TRBJ2-7, with 13 bases that match TRBD2. This CDR3 has 13 amino acids. J gave up 10 bases and V 2 bases, and 2 bases lay outside the gene matches. Germline assignment: CDR1 MNHNS and CDR2 SASEGT. CDR3 nucleotide sequence: TGTGCCAGCAGTGAAACTAGCGGGAGGGCCCAGTACTTC. It yields the protein CASSETSGRAQYF.

This rearrangement joins TRBV5-8 to TRBJ2-1; 12 bases align to TRBD2. The CDR3 is 15 residues long. V dropped 4 bases and J dropped 7; count of bases not matched to a gene: 6. Germline-derived CDR1 and CDR2 are SGHTS and YDEGEE. The CDR3 region is CASSPLTSGSNEQFF. CDR3 nucleotides: TGTGCCAGCAGCCCACTGACTAGCGGGAGTAATGAGCAGTTCTTC.

The chain combines TRBV13 with TRBJ2-1; TRBD2 matches at 7 bases. This CDR3 region has 14 residues. The trim removed 1 base at V and 9 bases at J, leaving 6 bases unmatched. CDR1 is PRHDT, CDR2 FYEKMQ, per germline (reference sequence). The CDR3 bases are TGTGCCAGCAGCTTAGCAGGACTAGAGTCTGAGCAGTTCTTC. Amino acid sequence: CASSLAGLESEQFF.

The rearrangement links TRBV30 to TRBJ1-2; no firm D call. The CDR3 runs 13 residues. Trimming stripped 1 base from V and 1 base from J, with 7 bases between. Per germline, CDR1 GTSNPN and CDR2 SVGIG (reference sequence). The DNA of the CDR3 is TGTGCCTGGAGTGGGGGATTTAACTATGGCTACACCTTC. Protein: CAWSGGFNYGYTF.